This T cell receptor (beta chain) is drawn from a study of cytomegalovirus exposure and HLA in healthy donors. PCR amplification relied on 60 Vbeta primers (plus 13 Jbeta primers). Authors' data handling: Unique TCR beta chains numbered around 80 million in a later analysis, with roughly 10 million shared. The repertoire was sequenced with immunoSEQ multiplex PCR; TCRdb's copy has only in-frame clones and lacks some. V and J calls and clone size are copied from that table; D and trimming were computed from the DNA. The table records about 110,000 clones, about 74% of them present only once. The clonotype was recovered from a woman in her thirties or forties in good health and CMV-seropositive. The sequencing sample was made of PBMCs.

The CDR3 sequence: CSARDRGGYTF. The CDR3 DNA reads TGCAGTGCTAGAGACAGGGGAGGCTACACCTTC. The chain uses TRBV20-1 and TRBJ1-2; maybe TRBD1 (6 bases). The CDR3 is made up of 11 amino acids. Per germline, CDR1 DFQATT and CDR2 SNEGSKA (reference sequence). With 0 bases removed from V and 8 bases from J, the gap between germline ends came to 7 bases.